This TCR beta chain was recovered during a study of CD8+ T cells in alopecia areata. Separation by sorting yielded CD4+ and CD8+ T cells from PBMCs. This clone appeared a few times. CDR1 and CDR2 from the germline V gene are SQVTM and ANQGSEA. V was trimmed by 8 bases and J by 4 bases, leaving 14 bases between them. The CDR3 has 13 residues. In each case, RNA was isolated and then reverse transcribed into cDNA as the sequencing template. The data were produced by immunoSEQ multiplex PCR, yet TCRdb's version contains in-frame clones alone and is incomplete. Here the sample spans around 60,000 clones, roughly 45% being singletons.

Sequenced sample: NKG2D-low CD8+ T cells sorted from blood. This clonotype was obtained from a human donor with alopecia areata. V usage is TRBV29-1 and J usage is TRBJ2-2, with D possibly TRBD1 on 5 matching bases. CDR3 coding DNA: TGCAGCTACGTCGATGACAGCACCGGGGAGCTGTTTTTT. Translated: CSYVDDSTGELFF.